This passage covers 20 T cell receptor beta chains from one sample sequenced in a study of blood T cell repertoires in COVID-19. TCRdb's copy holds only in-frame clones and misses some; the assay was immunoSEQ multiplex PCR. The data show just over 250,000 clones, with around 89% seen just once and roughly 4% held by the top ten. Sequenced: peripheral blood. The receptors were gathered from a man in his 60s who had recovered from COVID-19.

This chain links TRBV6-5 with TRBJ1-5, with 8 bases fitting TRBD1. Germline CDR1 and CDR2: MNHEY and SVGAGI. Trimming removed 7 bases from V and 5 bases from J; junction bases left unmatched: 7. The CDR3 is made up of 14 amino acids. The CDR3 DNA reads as TGTGCCAGCAAACCCGGACAGGGCCATCAGCCCCAGCATTTT. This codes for CASKPGQGHQPQHF.

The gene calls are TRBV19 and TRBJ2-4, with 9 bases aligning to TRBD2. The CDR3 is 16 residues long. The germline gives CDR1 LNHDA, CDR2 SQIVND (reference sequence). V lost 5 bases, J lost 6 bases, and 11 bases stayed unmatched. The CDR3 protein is CASSPRTAGGANIQYF. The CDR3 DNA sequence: TGTGCCAGTAGTCCCCGGACCGCGGGGGGGGCAAACATTCAGTACTTC.

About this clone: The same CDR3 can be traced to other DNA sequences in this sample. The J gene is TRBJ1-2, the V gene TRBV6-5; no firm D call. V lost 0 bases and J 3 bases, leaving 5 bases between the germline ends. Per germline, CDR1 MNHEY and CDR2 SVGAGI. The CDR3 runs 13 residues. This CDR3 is CASSYSADYGYTF. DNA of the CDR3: TGTGCCAGCAGTTACTCCGCGGACTATGGCTACACCTTC.

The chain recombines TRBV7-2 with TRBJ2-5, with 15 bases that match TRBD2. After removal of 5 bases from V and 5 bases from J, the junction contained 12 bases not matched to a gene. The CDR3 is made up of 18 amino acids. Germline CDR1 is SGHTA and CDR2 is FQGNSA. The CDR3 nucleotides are TGTGCCAGCAGCCCGCCCGGACTAGCGGGGGGGCGGGGCGAGACCCAGTACTTC. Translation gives CASSPPGLAGGRGETQYF.

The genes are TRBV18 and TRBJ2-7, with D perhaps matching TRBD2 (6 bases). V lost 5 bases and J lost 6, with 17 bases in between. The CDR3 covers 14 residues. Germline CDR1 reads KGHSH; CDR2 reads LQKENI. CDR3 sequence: CASSSAGSGIEQYF. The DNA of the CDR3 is TGTGCCAGCTCATCCGCGGGGTCAGGGATCGAGCAGTACTTC.

The CDR3 DNA is TGTGCCAGCAGTTTAATAAGCCGGGGCACCGGGGAGCTGTTTTTT. This translates into CASSLISRGTGELFF. The V gene is TRBV27, the J gene TRBJ2-2; tentative D call: TRBD2 (5 bases). The ends were cut back, 2 bases at V and 4 bases at J, with 11 bases in the middle. From germline, CDR1 is MNHEY and CDR2 SMNVEV (reference sequence). The CDR3 runs 15 residues.

CDR3 amino acids: CSVFRTDRGYTF. CDR3 coding DNA: TGCAGCGTCTTCCGGACAGATCGGGGCTACACCTTC. This sequence joins TRBV29-1 and TRBJ1-2; TRBD1 is a possible D gene (6 bases). Looked up from germline, CDR1 is SQVTM and CDR2 is ANQGSEA. This CDR3 has 12 amino acids. Trimming left V 6 bases short and J 8 bases short, with 16 bases between.

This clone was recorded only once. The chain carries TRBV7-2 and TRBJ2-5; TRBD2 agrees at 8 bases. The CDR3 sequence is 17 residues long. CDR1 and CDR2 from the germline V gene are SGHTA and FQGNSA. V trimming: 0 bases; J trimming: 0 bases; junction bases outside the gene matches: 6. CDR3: CASSLARGTRYQETQYF. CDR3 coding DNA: TGTGCCAGCAGCTTAGCTCGTGGGACTAGGTACCAAGAGACCCAGTACTTC.

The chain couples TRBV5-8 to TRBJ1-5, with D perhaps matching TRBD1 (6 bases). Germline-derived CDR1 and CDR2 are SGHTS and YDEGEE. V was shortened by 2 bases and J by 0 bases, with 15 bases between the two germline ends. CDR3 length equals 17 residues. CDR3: CASSFSPQGISNQPQHF. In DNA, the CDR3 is TGTGCCAGCAGCTTCTCCCCACAGGGCATTAGCAATCAGCCCCAGCATTTT.

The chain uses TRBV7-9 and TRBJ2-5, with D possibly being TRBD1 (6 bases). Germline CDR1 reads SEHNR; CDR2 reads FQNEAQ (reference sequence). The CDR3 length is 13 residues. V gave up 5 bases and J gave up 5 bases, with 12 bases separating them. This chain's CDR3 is CASSDRGWETQYF. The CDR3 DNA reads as TGTGCCAGCAGCGATAGGGGGTGGGAGACCCAGTACTTC. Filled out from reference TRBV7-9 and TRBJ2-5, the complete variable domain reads DTGVSQNPRHKITKRGQNVTFRCDPISEHNRLYWYRQTLGQGPEFLTYFQNEAQLEKSRLLSDRFSAERPKGSFSTLEIQRTEQGDSAMYLCASSDRGWETQYFGPGTRLLVL.

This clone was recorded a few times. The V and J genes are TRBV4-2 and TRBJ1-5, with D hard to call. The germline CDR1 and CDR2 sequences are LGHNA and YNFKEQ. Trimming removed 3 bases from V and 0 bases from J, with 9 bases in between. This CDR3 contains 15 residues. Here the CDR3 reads CASSQTLNSNQPQHF. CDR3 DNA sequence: TGTGCCAGCAGCCAGACACTGAATAGCAATCAGCCCCAGCATTTT.

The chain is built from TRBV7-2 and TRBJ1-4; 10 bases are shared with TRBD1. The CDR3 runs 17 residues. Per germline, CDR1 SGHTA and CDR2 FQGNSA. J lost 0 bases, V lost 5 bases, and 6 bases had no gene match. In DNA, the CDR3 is TGTGCCAGCAGCCCCCAAGGACAGGGGGCAACTAATGAAAAACTGTTTTTT. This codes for CASSPQGQGATNEKLFF.

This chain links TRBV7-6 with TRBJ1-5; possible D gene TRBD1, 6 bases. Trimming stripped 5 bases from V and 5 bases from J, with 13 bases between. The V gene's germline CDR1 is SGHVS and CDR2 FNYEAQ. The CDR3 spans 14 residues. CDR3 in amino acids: CASSSEQGDQPQHF. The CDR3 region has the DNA TGTGCCAGCAGCAGCGAACAGGGTGATCAGCCCCAGCATTTT.

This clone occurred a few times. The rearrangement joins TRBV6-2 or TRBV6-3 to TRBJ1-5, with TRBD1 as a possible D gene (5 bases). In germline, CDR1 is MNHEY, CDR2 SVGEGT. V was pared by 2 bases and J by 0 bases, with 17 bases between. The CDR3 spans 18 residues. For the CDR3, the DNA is TGTGCCAGCAGTTACAATGGAGACAGAATTTATAGCAATCAGCCCCAGCATTTT. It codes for CASSYNGDRIYSNQPQHF.

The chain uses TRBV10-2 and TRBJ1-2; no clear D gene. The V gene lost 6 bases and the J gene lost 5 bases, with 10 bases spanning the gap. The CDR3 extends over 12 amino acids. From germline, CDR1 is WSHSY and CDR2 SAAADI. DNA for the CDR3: TGCGCCAGCAGCCCGGGAGAGTATGGCTACACCTTC. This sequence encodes CASSPGEYGYTF.

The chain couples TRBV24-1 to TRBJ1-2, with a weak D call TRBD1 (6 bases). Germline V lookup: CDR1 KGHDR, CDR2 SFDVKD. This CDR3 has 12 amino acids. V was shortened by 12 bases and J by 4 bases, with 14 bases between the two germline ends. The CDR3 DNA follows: TGTGCCCAACAGGGTTTAGTCTATGGCTACACCTTC. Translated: CAQQGLVYGYTF.

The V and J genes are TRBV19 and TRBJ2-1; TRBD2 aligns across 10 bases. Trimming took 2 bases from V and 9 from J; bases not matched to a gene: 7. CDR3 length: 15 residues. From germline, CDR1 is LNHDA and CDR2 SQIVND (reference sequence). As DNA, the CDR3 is TGTGCCAGTAGTATAAGGAGCGGGGGGGCTGGTGAGCAGTTCTTC. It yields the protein CASSIRSGGAGEQFF.

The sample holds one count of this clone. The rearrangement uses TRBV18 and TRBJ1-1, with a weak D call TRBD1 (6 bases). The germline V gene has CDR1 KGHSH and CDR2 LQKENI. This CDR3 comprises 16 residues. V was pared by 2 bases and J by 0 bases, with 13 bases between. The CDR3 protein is CASSPTTRGMNTEAFF. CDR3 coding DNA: TGTGCCAGCTCACCAACAACTAGGGGGATGAACACTGAAGCTTTCTTT.

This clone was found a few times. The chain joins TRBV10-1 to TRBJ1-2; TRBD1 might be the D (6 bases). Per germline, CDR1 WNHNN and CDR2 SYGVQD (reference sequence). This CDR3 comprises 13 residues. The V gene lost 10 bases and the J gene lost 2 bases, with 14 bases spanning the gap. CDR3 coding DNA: TGCGCCAACAAGACAGGAGAGAACTATGGCTACACCTTC. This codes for CANKTGENYGYTF.

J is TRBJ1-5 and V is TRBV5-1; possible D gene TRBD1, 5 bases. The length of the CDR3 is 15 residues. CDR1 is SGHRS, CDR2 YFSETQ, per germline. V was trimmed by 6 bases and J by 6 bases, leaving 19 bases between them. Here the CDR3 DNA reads TGCGCCAGCACTTATAGAAGGGACGGGGGTCAGCCCCAGCATTTT. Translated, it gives CASTYRRDGGQPQHF.